Shown below are 28 T cell receptor beta chains from a single sample sequenced in a study of Graves' ophthalmopathy and Graves' hyperthyroidism. Amplification of TCR beta CDR3 regions used RNA transcripts. HTBI-primed RT-PCR formed the first round, and a multiplex PCR formed the second. TCRdb recomputed calls from the multiplex PCR reads with MiXCR, one row per CDR3 protein. Found here are roughly 350,000 distinct CDR3 sequences, roughly a sixth of them singletons; the top ten hold around 2.4%. Sequenced sample: peripheral blood. The source of these receptors is an adult woman with stable Graves' hyperthyroidism.

This clonotype was observed many times. The chain carries TRBV12-3 or TRBV12-4 and TRBJ2-2, with D hard to call. The CDR3 is 12 amino acids. V lost 4 bases to trimming and J lost 8 bases, with 8 bases between them. The DNA for the CDR3 is TGTGCCAGCAGTTGGGGTTGGGGGGAGCTGTTTTTT. Its translation: CASSWGWGELFF.

This clonotype came up many times. The rearrangement joins TRBV20-1 to TRBJ2-7; D is unresolved. V was clipped by 4 bases and J by 5 bases, with 9 bases between them. This CDR3 spans 11 amino acids. The germline CDR1 and CDR2 sequences are DFQATT and SNEGSKA (reference sequence). In nucleotides, the CDR3 is TGCAGTGCTATGTTTCGGGACGAGCAGTACTTC. Its translation is CSAMFRDEQYF.

This clonotype has at least ten counts. This chain uses TRBV29-1 with TRBJ2-2, with 10 bases identical to TRBD2. Per the germline V gene, CDR1 is SQVTM and CDR2 is ANQGSEA. The V and J ends lost 7 bases and 5 bases, in that order; junction bases with no gene match: 1. The CDR3 runs 12 residues. Here the CDR3 DNA reads TGCAGCGCGACTAGCGGGACCGGGGAGCTGTTTTTT. Its protein product is CSATSGTGELFF.

This clonotype showed up just a few times. The junction shows a germline mismatch at one end, possibly a read error. The chain combines TRBV29-1 with TRBJ1-2; tentatively, D is TRBD1 (5 bases). Germline V gene lookup returns CDR1 SQVTM and CDR2 ANQGSEA. The CDR3 is made up of 11 amino acids. CDR3 region: CGVAQGYGYTF. The CDR3 bases are TGCGGCGTTGCCCAGGGTTATGGCTACACCTTC. Together with reference TRBV29-1 and TRBJ1-2, the CDR3 gives the full variable domain: SAVISQKPSRDICQRGTSLTIQCQVDSQVTMMFWYRQQPGQSLTLIATANQGSEATYESGFVIDKFPISRPNLTFSTLTVSNMSPEDSSIYLCGVAQGYGYTFGSGTRLTVV.

Many counts were recorded for this clonotype. V and J are TRBV11-2 and TRBJ2-5; D gene uncertain. This CDR3 contains 15 residues. Germline CDR1 is SGHAT and CDR2 is FQNNGV. The ends were cut back, 3 bases at V and 4 bases at J, with 15 bases in the middle. CDR3 in amino acids: CASSFSIDPGETQYF. In nucleotides, the CDR3 is TGTGCCAGCAGCTTCTCTATCGATCCAGGAGAGACCCAGTACTTC.

Many counts were recorded for this clonotype. This chain joins TRBV6-1 and TRBJ2-7; 8 nucleotides match TRBD2. CDR3 size: 15 residues. V lost 3 bases to trimming and J lost 2 bases; unmatched junction nucleotides: 6. Germline CDR1 reads MNHNS; CDR2 reads SASEGT. CDR3 amino acids: CASSELDGRAYEQYF. For the CDR3, the DNA is TGTGCCAGCAGTGAGTTGGACGGGAGGGCCTACGAGCAGTACTTC.

The table lists this clonotype with many counts. An end of the junction differs from the germline gene, which may be a read error. This chain uses TRBV10-3 with TRBJ2-7, with D perhaps matching TRBD2 (6 bases). CDR3 length: 13 amino acids. CDR1 ENHRY and CDR2 SYGVKD come from the germline V gene. CDR3 DNA: TGTGCCATCAAGGGCGGGATCTCCCACGAGCAGTACTTC. Encoded protein: CAIKGGISHEQYF.

This clonotype came up many times. V is TRBV5-1 and J is TRBJ2-2; D not resolved. This CDR3 region has 15 residues. Trimming left V 0 bases short and J 7 bases short, with 13 bases between. CDR1 is SGHRS and CDR2 is YFSETQ in the germline V gene. The CDR3 sequence: CASSLASLTNGELFF. The CDR3, as DNA: TGCGCCAGCAGCTTGGCGTCGCTGACAAACGGGGAGCTGTTTTTT.

As regards this clonotype: An end of the junction differs from the germline gene, which may be a read error. The chain carries TRBV29-1 and TRBJ1-5; 9 nucleotides agree with TRBD1. Germline V CDR1 and CDR2: SQVTM, ANQGSEA. CDR3 length: 20 amino acids. The CDR3 region has the DNA TGCAGCGTTGAAGATCTGGGACAGGGTTACGGAATAGAGAGCAATCAGCCCCAGCAATTT. Translated: CSVEDLGQGYGIESNQPQQF.

The V call is TRBV19, the J call TRBJ1-2; TRBD1 agrees at 8 bases. CDR3 size: 14 residues. Germline CDR1 is LNHDA and CDR2 is SQIVND (reference sequence). After removal of 6 bases from V and 5 bases from J, the junction contained 8 bases not matched to a gene. This CDR3 reads CASRRTGPGYGYTF. CDR3 bases: TGTGCCAGTAGACGGACAGGGCCCGGGTATGGCTACACCTTC.

This clonotype has at least ten counts. This chain joins TRBV6-5 and TRBJ1-6; D unresolved. The CDR3 covers 16 residues. V lost 0 bases, J lost 4 bases, and 10 bases lay in between. The germline CDR1 and CDR2 sequences are MNHEY and SVGAGI. This CDR3 reads CASSYSTVPYNSPLHF. The CDR3 DNA follows: TGTGCCAGCAGTTACTCAACAGTTCCATATAATTCACCCCTCCACTTT.

In its sample, this clonotype was seen many times. The V call is TRBV20-1, the J call TRBJ2-7; the D gene is possibly TRBD1 (6 bases). The V gene lost 3 bases and the J gene lost 7 bases, with 22 bases spanning the gap. This CDR3 contains 15 residues. CDR1 and CDR2 (germline): DFQATT, SNEGSKA (reference sequence). CDR3 loop: CSASGTKVSLREQYF. CDR3 in DNA: TGCAGTGCTAGCGGGACAAAAGTTTCTTTAAGGGAGCAGTACTTC.

This clonotype was seen a few times. The chain employs TRBV18 and TRBJ1-1; D might be TRBD1 (6 bases). CDR1 KGHSH and CDR2 LQKENI come from the germline V gene. This CDR3 region has 12 residues. V was clipped by 5 bases and J by 11 bases, with 15 bases between them. In DNA form, the CDR3 reads TGTGCCAGCTCAAGCCAACAGGGAAGTGCTTTCTTT. Its translation is CASSSQQGSAFF.

The chain has TRBV28 and TRBJ2-5; the match to TRBD2 covers 11 bases. Germline trimming cut 5 bases from V and 9 bases from J; bases unmatched to any gene: 11. This CDR3 is built from 15 residues. Germline-derived CDR1 and CDR2 are MDHEN and SYDVKM. CDR3 sequence: CASSPSTSGRFPQYF. In nucleotides, the CDR3 is TGTGCCAGCAGTCCTTCAACTAGCGGGAGATTTCCCCAGTACTTC.

This clonotype was observed at least ten times. Sequence at one end of the junction differs from germline and may be a read error. The V and J genes are TRBV6-5 and TRBJ2-7; 7 bases are a match to TRBD1. Germline V gene sequence: CDR1 MNHEY, CDR2 SVGAGI. The CDR3 runs 16 residues. CDR3: CASGYRAGTATYEQYF. The CDR3 region has the DNA TGTGCCAGCGGTTATCGAGCCGGGACAGCGACCTACGAGCAGTACTTC.

The chain combines TRBV11-2 with TRBJ2-7; 9 nucleotides match TRBD2. The CDR3 contains 17 residues. Unmatched junction bases numbered 15, after V lost 4 bases and J lost 5 bases. In germline, CDR1 is SGHAT, CDR2 FQNNGV. This CDR3 is CASSSIYSGSELNEQYF. The CDR3 DNA is TGTGCCAGCAGCTCGATCTATAGCGGGAGCGAATTGAACGAGCAGTACTTC. The full variable domain, its missing parts supplied by reference TRBV11-2 and TRBJ2-7, is EAGVAQSPRYKIIEKRQSVAFWCNPISGHATLYWYQQILGQGPKLLIQFQNNGVVDDSQLPKDRFSAERLKGVDSTLKIQPAKLEDSAVYLCASSSIYSGSELNEQYFGPGTRLTVT.

The table lists this clonotype with many counts. J is TRBJ2-3 and V is TRBV30; 9 bases align to TRBD2. The CDR3 sequence is 14 residues long. The V gene end was trimmed by 0 bases and the J gene end by 4 bases; junction bases not matched to a gene: 2. CDR1 and CDR2 (germline): GTSNPN, SVGIG (reference sequence). The CDR3 loop reads CAWSVAGGADTQYF. DNA for the CDR3: TGTGCCTGGAGTGTAGCGGGAGGAGCAGATACGCAGTATTTT.

This clonotype was counted ten times or more. V gene TRBV4-3 combines with J gene TRBJ1-5; D remains ambiguous. The germline gives CDR1 LGHNA, CDR2 YSLEER. This CDR3 is 17 amino acids long. V lost 1 base, J lost 11 bases, and 24 bases lay in between. In DNA form, the CDR3 reads TGCGCCAGCAGCCAAGGGGCGCGACACCTCGGGTCCATAGCCCAGCATTTT. Encoded protein: CASSQGARHLGSIAQHF.

This clonotype was seen many times. The chain links TRBV19 to TRBJ1-2; 7 bases are a match to TRBD1. The CDR3 sequence is 14 residues long. Germline assignment: CDR1 LNHDA and CDR2 SQIVND (reference sequence). Trimming at V came to 4 bases and at J to 3 bases, leaving 5 bases not matched to a gene. DNA for the CDR3: TGTGCCAGTAGTAGCATCGGGACAGACTATGGCTACACCTTC. This encodes CASSSIGTDYGYTF.

This clonotype showed up just a few times. The genes are TRBV18 and TRBJ1-5, with a possible D match to TRBD1 (5 bases). Germline V gene data show CDR1 as KGHSH and CDR2 as LQKENI. The V end was cut by 4 bases, the J end by 5 bases, with 15 bases between. This CDR3 is 15 amino acids long. The CDR3 here is CASSRAPTGDQPQHF. DNA for the CDR3: TGTGCCAGCTCACGGGCTCCAACGGGGGATCAGCCCCAGCATTTT.

In its sample, this clonotype was seen many times. The chain links TRBV2 to TRBJ1-1; TRBD1 agrees at 8 bases. J was trimmed by 2 bases and V by 3 bases; bases with no gene match: 2. Germline V gene lookup returns CDR1 SNHLY and CDR2 FYNNEI. The CDR3 extends over 14 amino acids. The CDR3 region has the DNA TGTGCCAGCAGTGATCAGGGGGCTAACACTGAAGCTTTCTTT. This gives the protein CASSDQGANTEAFF.

The table lists this clonotype with a few counts. The chain employs TRBV2 and TRBJ1-1; D is unresolved. Germline V CDR1 and CDR2: SNHLY, FYNNEI. Trimming pared 5 bases from V and 6 bases from J, leaving 10 bases between. This CDR3 comprises 12 residues. CDR3 sequence (DNA): TGTGCCAGCAGTCCCAAGGCACCTGAAGCTTTCTTT. Its translation: CASSPKAPEAFF.

This clonotype was observed at least ten times. V and J are TRBV9 and TRBJ2-2; D unclear. Germline CDR1 reads SGDLS; CDR2 reads YYNGEE. The CDR3 is 12 amino acids. Trimming pared 0 bases from V and 6 bases from J, leaving 3 bases between. CDR3 sequence reads: CASSVEAGELFF. As DNA, the CDR3 is TGTGCCAGCAGCGTAGAGGCCGGGGAGCTGTTTTTT.

Comment on this clonotype: It may be a read error: a sequence one base away is much more abundant. The CDR3, as DNA: TGCAGTGCTAGAACAGGGGGCACTGAAGCTTGCTTT. Translation: CSARTGGTEACF. The chain carries TRBV20-1 and TRBJ1-1; TRBD1 agrees at 9 bases. Germline CDR1 reads DFQATT; CDR2 reads SNEGSKA (reference sequence). The CDR3 has 12 amino acids.

This clonotype was picked up many times. This rearrangement joins TRBV10-3 to TRBJ2-4, with 16 bases lining up with TRBD2. There are 19 residues in the CDR3. CDR1 and CDR2 from the germline V gene are ENHRY and SYGVKD. V lost 2 bases and J lost 4; bases outside the gene matches: 8. This chain's CDR3 is CAISEAGTSGRAVKNIQYF. The DNA of the CDR3 is TGTGCCATCAGTGAGGCCGGGACTAGCGGGAGGGCCGTTAAAAACATTCAGTACTTC.

This clonotype was seen repeatedly, ten times or more. The chain carries TRBV12-3 or TRBV12-4 and TRBJ1-1; D unclear. The CDR3 is made up of 14 amino acids. V gave up 2 bases and J gave up 1 base, with 8 bases separating them. The CDR3 nucleotides are TGTGCCAGCAGTTTAAGACCGCCGAACACTGAAGCTTTCTTT. It encodes CASSLRPPNTEAFF.

This clonotype was counted many times. V is TRBV20-1 and J is TRBJ1-6; no firm D call. This CDR3 is 15 amino acids long. Trimming took off 0 bases at V and 6 bases at J, with 12 bases between the two ends. Germline V lookup: CDR1 DFQATT, CDR2 SNEGSKA (reference sequence). The CDR3 DNA sequence: TGCAGTGCTAGAGAGGAGACGCAATTTAATTCACCCCTCCACTTT. Amino acid sequence: CSAREETQFNSPLHF.

Ten or more counts support this clonotype. Just one base apart from a much larger clone, this may be a read error. The chain recombines TRBV12-3 or TRBV12-4 with TRBJ2-7; D gene uncertain. The CDR3 sequence is 12 residues long. The CDR3: CASSLEVVEQHF. CDR3 nucleotide sequence: TGTGCCAGCAGTTTAGAGGTAGTCGAGCAGCACTTC.